This T cell receptor (beta chain) came from a study of T cell clonotyping in hematopoietic cell transplantation. Study-level results: No sorting was done, leaving CD4 and CD8 contributions mixed. Few recipient clonotypes overlapped donors; over 95% were de novo at given depth. Higher Inverse Simpson Index values in graft donor and pretransplant recipient predicted broader posttransplant TCR diversity.

This clone was observed a few times. Its antigen is not known. Sequencing used immunoSEQ multiplex PCR; TCRdb keeps in-frame clones, though not all of them. Of about 14,000 clones in the sample, 85% to 90% were seen once. V was cut by 3 bases and J by 4 bases, with 19 bases left in between. Per the germline V gene, CDR1 is SGHRS and CDR2 is YFSETQ. The length of the CDR3 is 16 residues. Samples: about 28 days before transplant, then days 30, 100 and 180 after. The starting material was PBMCs, obtained 100 days after allogeneic stem cell transplant. This sequence originates from a male patient aged 45 to 59 who had an allogeneic stem cell transplant from an unrelated donor, so T cells may come from the graft donor. Some clones in this sample may be carry-over from other donors' samples. The chain employs TRBV5-1 and TRBJ1-1; no reliable D call. CDR3 protein: CASSSQGLESGTEAFF. The CDR3 DNA reads as TGCGCCAGCAGCTCCCAAGGGTTGGAATCGGGCACTGAAGCTTTCTTT.